The 2 T cell receptor beta chains given below trace back to one sample, sequenced in a study of shared clonotypes between healthy human individuals. Profiling relied on immunoSEQ multiplex PCR, and the TCRdb table lists in-frame clones only, not all of them. Of approximately 650,000 clones listed, just under 97% are singletons. The naive CD8 population came from CD45RO-negative cells selected for CCR7, without terminally differentiated effector memory CD45RA+ cells. Sample: naive CD8+ T cells sorted from blood. These receptors were taken from a woman in her twenties or thirties in good health.

The chain is built from TRBV7-9 and TRBJ2-3, with D possibly TRBD2 on 5 matching bases. CDR1 is SEHNR and CDR2 is FQNEAQ in the germline V gene (reference sequence). Trimming removed 5 bases from V and 6 bases from J, with 9 bases in between. This CDR3 spans 12 amino acids. The DNA for the CDR3 is TGTGCCAGCAGCCTGAGGGCGGATACGCAGTATTTT. This sequence encodes CASSLRADTQYF. Supplemented by reference TRBV7-9 and TRBJ2-3, the full variable domain reads DTGVSQNPRHKITKRGQNVTFRCDPISEHNRLYWYRQTLGQGPEFLTYFQNEAQLEKSRLLSDRFSAERPKGSFSTLEIQRTEQGDSAMYLCASSLRADTQYFGPGTRLTVL.

This clone showed up just a few times. Other nucleotide sequences in the sample specify the same CDR3. The chain recombines TRBV28 with TRBJ2-7; 9 nucleotides agree with TRBD2. This CDR3 is built from 14 residues. The ends lost 3 bases at V and 0 bases at J; junction bases unmatched: 0. Germline-derived CDR1 and CDR2 are MDHEN and SYDVKM. DNA of the CDR3: TGTGCCAGCAGTTTTAGCGGGAGCTCCTACGAGCAGTACTTC. It specifies CASSFSGSSYEQYF.